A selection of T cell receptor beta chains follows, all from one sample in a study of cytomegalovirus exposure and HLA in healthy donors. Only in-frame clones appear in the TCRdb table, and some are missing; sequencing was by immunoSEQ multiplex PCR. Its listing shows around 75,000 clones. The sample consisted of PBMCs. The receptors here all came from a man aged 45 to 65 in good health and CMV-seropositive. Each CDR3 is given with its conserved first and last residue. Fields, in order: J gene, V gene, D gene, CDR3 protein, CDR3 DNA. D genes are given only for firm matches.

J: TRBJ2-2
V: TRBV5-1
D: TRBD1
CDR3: CASSFQGAYTGELFF
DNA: TGCGCCAGCAGTTTTCAGGGGGCATACACCGGGGAGCTGTTTTTT

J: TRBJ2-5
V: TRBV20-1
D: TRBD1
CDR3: CSPGGETQYF
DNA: TGCAGTCCAGGGGGAGAGACCCAGTACTTC

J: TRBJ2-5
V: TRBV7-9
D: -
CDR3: CASSLEPGEETQYF
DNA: TGTGCCAGCAGCTTAGAACCAGGGGAAGAGACCCAGTACTTC

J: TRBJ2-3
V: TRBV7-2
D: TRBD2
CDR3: CASSSGLAGISTDTQYF
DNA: TGTGCCAGCAGCTCCGGACTAGCGGGGATTAGCACAGATACGCAGTATTTT

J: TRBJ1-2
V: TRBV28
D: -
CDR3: CASSTRRGGYGYTF
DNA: TGTGCCAGCAGTACCCGTAGGGGCGGTTATGGCTACACCTTC

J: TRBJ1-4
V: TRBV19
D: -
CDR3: CASSPRLPNEKLFF
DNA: TGTGCCAGTAGTCCTCGACTGCCTAATGAAAAACTGTTTTTT

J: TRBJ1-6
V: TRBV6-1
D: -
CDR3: CASSEAGGFANSPLHF
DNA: TGTGCCAGCAGTGAAGCGGGGGGATTCGCTAATTCACCCCTCCACTTT

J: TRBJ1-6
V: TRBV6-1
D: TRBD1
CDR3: CASRDSDRGSSPLHF
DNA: TGTGCCAGCAGGGATTCGGACAGGGGGAGTTCACCCCTCCACTTT

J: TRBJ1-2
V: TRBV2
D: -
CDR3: CARGEEGSNYGYTF
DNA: TGTGCCAGAGGTGAAGAGGGGTCGAACTATGGCTACACCTTC

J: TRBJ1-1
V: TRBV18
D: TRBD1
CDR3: CASSPSDRAAEAFF
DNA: TGTGCCAGCTCACCATCAGACAGGGCGGCTGAAGCTTTCTTT

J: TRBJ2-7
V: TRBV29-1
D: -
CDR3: CSVEELGSYEQYF
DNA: TGCAGCGTTGAAGAACTAGGTTCCTACGAGCAGTACTTC

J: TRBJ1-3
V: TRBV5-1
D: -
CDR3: CASSLGQVGNTIYF
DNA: TGCGCCAGCAGCTTGGGGCAGGTTGGAAACACCATATATTTT

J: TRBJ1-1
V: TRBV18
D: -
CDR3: CASSLSGVNTEAFF
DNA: TGTGCCAGCTCACTCTCAGGGGTGAACACTGAAGCTTTCTTT

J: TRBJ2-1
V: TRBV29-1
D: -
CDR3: CSVVERDNEQFF
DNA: TGCAGCGTTGTCGAGAGGGACAATGAGCAGTTCTTC

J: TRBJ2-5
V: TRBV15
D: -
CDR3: CATSRGLDQETQYF
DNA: TGTGCCACCAGCAGGGGACTCGATCAAGAGACCCAGTACTTC

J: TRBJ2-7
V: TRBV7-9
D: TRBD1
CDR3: CASSPDRGGEQYF
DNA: TGTGCCAGCAGCCCTGACAGGGGGGGCGAGCAGTACTTC

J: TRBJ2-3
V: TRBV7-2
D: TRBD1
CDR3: CASSSRTGGYSDTQYF
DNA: TGTGCCAGCAGCTCCCGGACAGGGGGCTACTCAGATACGCAGTATTTT

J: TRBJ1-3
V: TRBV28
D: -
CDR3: CATLRHSGNTIYF
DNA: TGTGCCACCCTACGCCACTCTGGAAACACCATATATTTT

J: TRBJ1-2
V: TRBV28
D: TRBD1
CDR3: CASSSLGQVDGYTF
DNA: TGTGCCAGCAGTTCATTGGGACAGGTCGATGGCTACACCTTC

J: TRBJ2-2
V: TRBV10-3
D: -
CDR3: CAISQTGNTGELFF
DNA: TGTGCCATCTCTCAGACAGGGAACACCGGGGAGCTGTTTTTT

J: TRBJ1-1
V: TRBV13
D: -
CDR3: CASSLVETEAFF
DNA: TGTGCCAGCAGCTTGGTGGAGACTGAAGCTTTCTTT

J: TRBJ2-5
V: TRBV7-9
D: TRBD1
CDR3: CASSPTGTDQETQYF
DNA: TGTGCCAGCAGCCCCACCGGGACAGATCAAGAGACCCAGTACTTC

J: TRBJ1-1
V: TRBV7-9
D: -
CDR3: CASSFEGGNTEAFF
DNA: TGTGCCAGCAGCTTTGAGGGAGGGAACACTGAAGCTTTCTTT

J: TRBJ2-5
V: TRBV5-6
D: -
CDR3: CASSLVGGGETQYF
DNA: TGTGCCAGCAGCTTGGTCGGGGGAGGAGAGACCCAGTACTTC

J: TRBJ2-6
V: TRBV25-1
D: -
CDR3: CASRGAGANVLTF
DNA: TGTGCCAGCAGGGGAGCTGGGGCCAACGTCCTGACTTTC

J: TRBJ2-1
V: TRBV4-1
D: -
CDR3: CASSSSSGVDEQFF
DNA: TGCGCCAGCAGCTCTTCTTCCGGGGTCGATGAGCAGTTCTTC

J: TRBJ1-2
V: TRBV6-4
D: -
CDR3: CASRPRQGYGYTF
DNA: TGTGCCAGCAGACCTCGACAAGGTTATGGCTACACCTTC

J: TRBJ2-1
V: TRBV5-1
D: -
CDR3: CASSLGLGNEQFF
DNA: TGCGCCAGCAGCCTCGGACTGGGCAATGAGCAGTTCTTC

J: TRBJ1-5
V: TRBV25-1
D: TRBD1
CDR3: CASSDGTASNQPQHF
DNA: TGTGCCAGCAGTGACGGGACAGCTAGCAATCAGCCCCAGCATTTT

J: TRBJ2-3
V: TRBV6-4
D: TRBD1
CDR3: CASSRDSDFTDTQYF
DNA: TGTGCCAGCAGCCGGGACAGCGATTTCACAGATACGCAGTATTTT

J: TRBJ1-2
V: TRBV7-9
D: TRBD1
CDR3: CASSDPTGGDYGYTF
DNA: TGTGCCAGCTCAGACCCCACAGGGGGAGACTATGGCTACACCTTC

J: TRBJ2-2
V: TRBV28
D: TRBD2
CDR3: CASKTPAGAANTGELFF
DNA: TGTGCCAGCAAAACCCCAGCGGGGGCCGCGAACACCGGGGAGCTGTTTTTT

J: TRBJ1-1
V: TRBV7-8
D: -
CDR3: CASSLNRIYLEAFF
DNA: TGTGCCAGCAGCTTAAACAGAATTTACCTTGAAGCTTTCTTT

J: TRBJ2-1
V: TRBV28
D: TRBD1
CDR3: CASSFTGESYNEQFF
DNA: TGTGCCAGCAGTTTTACAGGGGAGAGCTACAATGAGCAGTTCTTC

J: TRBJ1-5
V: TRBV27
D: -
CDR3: CATGFNQPQHF
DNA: TGTGCCACGGGGTTTAATCAGCCCCAGCATTTT

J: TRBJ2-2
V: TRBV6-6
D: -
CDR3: CASSYLPTGELFF
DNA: TGTGCCAGCAGTTACCTCCCGACCGGGGAGCTGTTTTTT

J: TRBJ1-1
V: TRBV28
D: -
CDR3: CASNREMDTEAFF
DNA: TGTGCCAGCAATAGGGAGATGGACACTGAAGCTTTCTTT

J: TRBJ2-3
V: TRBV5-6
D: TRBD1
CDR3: CASSRGQGSGDTQYF
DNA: TGTGCCAGCAGCCGCGGACAGGGGTCAGGGGATACGCAGTATTTT

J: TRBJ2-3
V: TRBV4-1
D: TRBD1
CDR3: CASSLRGDRGRRTDTQYF
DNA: TGCGCCAGCAGCCTGAGGGGGGACAGGGGGCGTCGCACAGATACGCAGTATTTT

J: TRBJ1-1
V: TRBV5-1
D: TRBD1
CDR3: CASSSDQGDRNTEAFF
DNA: TGCGCCAGCAGTTCCGACCAGGGGGACAGGAACACTGAAGCTTTCTTT

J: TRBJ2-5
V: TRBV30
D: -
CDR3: CAWRSTGPQETQYF
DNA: TGTGCCTGGAGGAGTACAGGCCCCCAAGAGACCCAGTACTTC

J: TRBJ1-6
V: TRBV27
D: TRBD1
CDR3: CASSWTGEDSPLHF
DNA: TGTGCCAGCAGTTGGACAGGGGAGGATTCACCCCTCCACTTT

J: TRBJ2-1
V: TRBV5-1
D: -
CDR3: CASSSGGAYNEQFF
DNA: TGCGCCAGCAGCTCCGGAGGGGCCTACAATGAGCAGTTCTTC

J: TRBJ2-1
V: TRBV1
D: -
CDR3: CTSSQDRRLAGGRDDNEQFF
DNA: TGCACCAGCAGCCAAGATCGAAGACTAGCGGGGGGGCGGGACGACAATGAGCAGTTCTTC

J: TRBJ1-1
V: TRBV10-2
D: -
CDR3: CASSEDPQGDTEAFF
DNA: TGCGCCAGCAGTGAGGACCCCCAAGGGGACACTGAAGCTTTCTTT